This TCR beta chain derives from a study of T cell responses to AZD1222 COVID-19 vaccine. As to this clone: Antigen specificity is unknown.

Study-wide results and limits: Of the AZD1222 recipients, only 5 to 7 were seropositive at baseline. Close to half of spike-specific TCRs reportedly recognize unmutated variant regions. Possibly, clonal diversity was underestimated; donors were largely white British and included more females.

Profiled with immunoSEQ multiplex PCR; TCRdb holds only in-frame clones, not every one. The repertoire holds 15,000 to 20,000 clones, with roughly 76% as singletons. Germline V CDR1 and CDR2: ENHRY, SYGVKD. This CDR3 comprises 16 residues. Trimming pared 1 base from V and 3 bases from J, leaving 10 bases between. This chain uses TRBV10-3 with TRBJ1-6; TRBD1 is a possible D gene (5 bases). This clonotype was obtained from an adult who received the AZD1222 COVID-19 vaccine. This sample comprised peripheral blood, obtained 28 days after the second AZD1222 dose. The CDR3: CAISEFTGFYNSPLHF. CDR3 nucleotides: TGTGCCATCAGTGAGTTTACAGGCTTCTATAATTCACCCCTCCACTTT.